Below, 12 T cell receptor beta chains from the same sample are listed, as sequenced in a study of radiation and T cells in renal cell carcinoma. As for treatment: treatment-naive control, cytoreductive nephrectomy. The assay was immunoSEQ multiplex PCR, and TCRdb's table has in-frame clones only and misses some. The data hold around 16,000 clones, with approximately 58% observed a single time. The starting material was tumor tissue, obtained from a patient whose treatment was nephrectomy without radiotherapy. The receptors here all came from a man between 35 and 55 years old with renal cell carcinoma.

V is TRBV29-1 and J is TRBJ1-6; D gene ambiguous. The V gene's germline CDR1 is SQVTM and CDR2 ANQGSEA. The CDR3 runs to 13 residues. The V end was cut by 6 bases, the J end by 9 bases, with 15 bases between. CDR3 loop: CSVETPPGSPLHF. CDR3 nucleotide sequence: TGCAGCGTAGAGACACCTCCGGGTTCACCCCTCCACTTT.

The gene calls are TRBV6-5 and TRBJ2-7, with TRBD1 matching 9 bases. Germline V gives CDR1 MNHEY, CDR2 SVGAGI. The CDR3 sequence is 16 residues long. V trimming: 0 bases; J trimming: 3 bases; junction bases outside the gene matches: 6. The CDR3 spells CASSYSLGTGYYEQYF. CDR3 coding DNA: TGTGCCAGCAGTTACTCGTTAGGGACAGGGTACTACGAGCAGTACTTC.

This sequence joins TRBV10-3 and TRBJ2-1; 10 bases are a match to TRBD2. The CDR3 loop spans 15 amino acids. CDR1 ENHRY and CDR2 SYGVKD come from the germline V gene. With 7 bases clipped from V and 5 bases from J, the junction kept 8 bases outside the gene matches. CDR3 DNA: TGTGCCATCACTCCGGGACTAGCGAGGAACAATGAGCAGTTCTTC. Translating it yields CAITPGLARNNEQFF.

The chain joins TRBV11-1 to TRBJ1-1, with unresolved D. The germline V and J ends were trimmed by 0 bases and 1 base, with 3 bases remaining between them. CDR3 size: 13 residues. The V gene's germline CDR1 is SGHAT and CDR2 FQDESV (reference sequence). CDR3 protein: CASSLAENTEAFF. The DNA for the CDR3 is TGTGCCAGCAGCTTAGCTGAGAACACTGAAGCTTTCTTT.

The gene calls are TRBV9 and TRBJ2-3; D not resolved. Deletions cut 0 bases from V and 5 bases from J, with 7 bases between. CDR3 size: 13 residues. Germline lookup yields CDR1 SGDLS and CDR2 YYNGEE. The CDR3 here is CASSVGLQDTQYF. DNA of the CDR3: TGTGCCAGCAGCGTAGGTCTCCAAGATACGCAGTATTTT.

The chain carries TRBV18 and TRBJ1-2; no firm D call. Trimming removed 4 bases from V and 5 bases from J, with 17 bases in between. CDR1 is KGHSH, CDR2 LQKENI, per germline. The CDR3 consists of 15 residues. In nucleotides, the CDR3 is TGTGCCAGCTCACTCGACACCGCCCCAAGATATGGCTACACCTTC. Protein product: CASSLDTAPRYGYTF.

This clone was picked up one time. The chain joins TRBV27 to TRBJ2-7; either TRBD1 or TRBD2 may fit D (5 bases each). The germline gives CDR1 MNHEY, CDR2 SMNVEV (reference sequence). Trimming pared 5 bases from V and 0 bases from J, leaving 11 bases between. This CDR3 region has 14 residues. The CDR3 sequence: CASSLWDRSYEQYF. CDR3 bases: TGTGCCAGCAGTCTATGGGACCGCTCCTACGAGCAGTACTTC.

J is TRBJ2-5 and V is TRBV9; 10 nucleotides align to TRBD2. Germline loops: CDR1 SGDLS, CDR2 YYNGEE. V lost 2 bases, J lost 5 bases, and 9 bases stayed unmatched. The CDR3 loop spans 16 amino acids. CDR3 residues: CASSVLAGAGRETQYF. CDR3 nucleotide sequence: TGTGCCAGCAGCGTCCTAGCGGGGGCGGGGAGGGAGACCCAGTACTTC.

This sequence joins TRBV5-1 and TRBJ2-6; 7 bases are a match to TRBD1. Germline V lookup: CDR1 SGHRS, CDR2 YFSETQ. Germline trimming cut 4 bases from V and 0 bases from J; bases unmatched to any gene: 7. The CDR3 is made up of 17 amino acids. The CDR3 nucleotides read TGCGCCAGCAGCCCGGGACAGTCCGTCTCTGGGGCCAACGTCCTGACTTTC. Translating it yields CASSPGQSVSGANVLTF.

This chain links TRBV5-1 with TRBJ2-5, with TRBD2 matching 9 bases. The V and J ends lost 3 bases and 4 bases, in that order; junction bases with no gene match: 7. The length of the CDR3 is 15 residues. Germline lookup yields CDR1 SGHRS and CDR2 YFSETQ. The DNA for the CDR3 is TGCGCCAGCAGCTCACGCGGGGGGGCGGGAGAGACCCAGTACTTC. This codes for CASSSRGGAGETQYF.

The rearrangement links TRBV6-1 to TRBJ2-7; 9 bases align to TRBD2. Germline CDR1 MNHNS, CDR2 SASEGT. V gave up 2 bases and J gave up 0 bases; unmatched junction bases: 2. The CDR3 is 15 amino acids. The CDR3 spells CASSELAGSSYEQYF. The CDR3 DNA reads TGTGCCAGCAGTGAACTAGCGGGGAGCTCCTACGAGCAGTACTTC.

The V and J genes are TRBV7-2 and TRBJ2-5; 7 bases agree with TRBD2. The V gene end was trimmed by 4 bases and the J gene end by 5 bases; junction bases not matched to a gene: 4. Germline loops: CDR1 SGHTA, CDR2 FQGNSA. This CDR3 is built from 13 residues. The CDR3 DNA is TGTGCCAGCAGCTCCGTGGGGGGGGAGACCCAGTACTTC. It yields the protein CASSSVGGETQYF.